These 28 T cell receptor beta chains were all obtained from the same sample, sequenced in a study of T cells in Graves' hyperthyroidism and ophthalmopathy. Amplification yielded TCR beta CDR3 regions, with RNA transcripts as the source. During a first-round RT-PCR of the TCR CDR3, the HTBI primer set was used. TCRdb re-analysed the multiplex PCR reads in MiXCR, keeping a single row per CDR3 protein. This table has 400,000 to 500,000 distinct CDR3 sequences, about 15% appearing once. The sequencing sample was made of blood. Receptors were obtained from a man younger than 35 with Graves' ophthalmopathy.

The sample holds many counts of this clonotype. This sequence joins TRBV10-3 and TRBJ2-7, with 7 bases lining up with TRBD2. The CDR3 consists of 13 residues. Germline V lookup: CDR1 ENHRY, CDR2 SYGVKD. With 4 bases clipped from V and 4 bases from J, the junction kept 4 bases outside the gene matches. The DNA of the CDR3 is TGTGCCATCAGTGCTGGGAGGGAGTACGAGCAGTACTTC. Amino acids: CAISAGREYEQYF.

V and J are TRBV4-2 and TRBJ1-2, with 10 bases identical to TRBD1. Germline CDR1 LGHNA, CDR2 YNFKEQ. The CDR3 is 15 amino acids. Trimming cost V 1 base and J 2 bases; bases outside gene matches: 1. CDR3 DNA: TGTGCCAGCAGCCAAGGGGACAGGGGAAACTATGGCTACACCTTC. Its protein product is CASSQGDRGNYGYTF.

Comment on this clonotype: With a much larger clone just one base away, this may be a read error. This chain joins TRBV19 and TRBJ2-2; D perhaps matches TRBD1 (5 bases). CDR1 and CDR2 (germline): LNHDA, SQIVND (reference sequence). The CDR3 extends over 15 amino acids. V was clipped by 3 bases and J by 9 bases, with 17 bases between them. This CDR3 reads CASSMRRTGTWELFF. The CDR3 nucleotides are TGTGCCAGTAGTATGAGAAGAACAGGTACCTGGGAGCTGTTTTTT.

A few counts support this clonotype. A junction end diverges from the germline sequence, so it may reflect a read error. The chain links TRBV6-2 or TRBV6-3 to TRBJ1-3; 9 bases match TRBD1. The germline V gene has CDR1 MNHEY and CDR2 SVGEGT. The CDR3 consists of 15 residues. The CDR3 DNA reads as TGTGCCAGCAGGCGGACAGGGGACTCTGGAAACACCACATATTTT. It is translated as CASRRTGDSGNTTYF.

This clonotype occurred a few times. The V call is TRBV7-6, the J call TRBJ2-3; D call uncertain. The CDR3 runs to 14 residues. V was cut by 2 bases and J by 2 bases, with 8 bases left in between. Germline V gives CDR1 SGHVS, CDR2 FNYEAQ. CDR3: CASSLRQLTDTQYF. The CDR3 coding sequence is TGTGCCAGCAGCTTACGGCAGCTCACAGATACGCAGTATTTT.

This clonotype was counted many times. This CDR3 reads CASNSGRRTDTQYF. The DNA for the CDR3 is TGTGCCAGCAACAGCGGGAGAAGAACAGATACGCAGTATTTT. This chain links TRBV12-3 or TRBV12-4 with TRBJ2-3, with 8 bases lining up with TRBD2. This CDR3 spans 14 amino acids. The V gene end was trimmed by 7 bases and the J gene end by 3 bases; junction bases not matched to a gene: 6.

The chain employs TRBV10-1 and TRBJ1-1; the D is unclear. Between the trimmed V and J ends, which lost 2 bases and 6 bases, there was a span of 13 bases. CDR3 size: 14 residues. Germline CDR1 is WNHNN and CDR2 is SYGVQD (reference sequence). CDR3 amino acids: CASSEALGFAEAFF. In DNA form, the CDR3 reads TGCGCCAGCAGTGAGGCCTTGGGGTTCGCTGAAGCTTTCTTT.

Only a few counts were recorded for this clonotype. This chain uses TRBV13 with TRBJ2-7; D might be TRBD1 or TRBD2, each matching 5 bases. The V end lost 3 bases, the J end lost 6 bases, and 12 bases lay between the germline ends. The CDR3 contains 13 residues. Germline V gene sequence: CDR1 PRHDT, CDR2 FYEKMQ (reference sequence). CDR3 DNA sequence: TGTGCCAGCAGCTTTTACGGGGCACCCGAGCAGTACTTC. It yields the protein CASSFYGAPEQYF.

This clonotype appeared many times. CDR3 DNA sequence: TGTGCCAGCAGCCAAGATCTAGCGGGAGGTGGAGAGACCCAGTACTTC. It encodes CASSQDLAGGGETQYF. The chain is built from TRBV4-2 and TRBJ2-5; 11 bases are shared with TRBD2. Losses at the gene ends were 0 bases for V and 4 bases for J; bases not matched to a gene: 4. The CDR3 is 16 amino acids. Germline V CDR1 and CDR2: LGHNA, YNFKEQ.

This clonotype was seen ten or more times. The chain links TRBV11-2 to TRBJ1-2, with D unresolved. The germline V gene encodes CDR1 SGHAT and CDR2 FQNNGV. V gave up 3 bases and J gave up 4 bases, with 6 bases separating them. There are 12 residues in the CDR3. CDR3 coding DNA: TGTGCCAGCAGCTTGGCACCCTATGGCTACACCTTC. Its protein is CASSLAPYGYTF.

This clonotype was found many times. CDR3: CASSSSSEKLFF. In nucleotides, the CDR3 is TGTGCCAGCAGCTCCTCTAGCGAAAAACTGTTTTTT. The V gene is TRBV7-8, the J gene TRBJ1-4; D is ambiguous. CDR1 is SGHVS, CDR2 FQNEAQ, per germline. Trimming left V 4 bases short and J 8 bases short, with 8 bases between. The CDR3 has 12 residues.

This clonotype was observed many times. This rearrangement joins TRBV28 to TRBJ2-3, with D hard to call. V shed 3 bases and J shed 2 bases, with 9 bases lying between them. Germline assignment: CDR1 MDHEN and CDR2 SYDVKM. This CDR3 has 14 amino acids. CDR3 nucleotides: TGTGCCAGCAGTTTCGCTTCGACCACAGATACGCAGTATTTT. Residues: CASSFASTTDTQYF.

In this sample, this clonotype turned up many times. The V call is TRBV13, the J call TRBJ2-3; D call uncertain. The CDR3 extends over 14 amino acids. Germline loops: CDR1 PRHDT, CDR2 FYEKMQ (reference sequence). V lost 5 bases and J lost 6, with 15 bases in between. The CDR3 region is CASSPNPRRDTQYF. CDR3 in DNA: TGTGCCAGCAGCCCTAACCCCCGCCGGGATACGCAGTATTTT.

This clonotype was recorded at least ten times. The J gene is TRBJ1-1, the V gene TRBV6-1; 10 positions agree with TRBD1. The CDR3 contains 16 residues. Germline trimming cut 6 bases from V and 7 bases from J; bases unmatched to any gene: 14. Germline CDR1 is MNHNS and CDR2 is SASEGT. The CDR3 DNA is TGTGCCAGCAGCAATCCACCGGGACAGGGGACGGATGAAGCTTTCTTT. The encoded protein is CASSNPPGQGTDEAFF.

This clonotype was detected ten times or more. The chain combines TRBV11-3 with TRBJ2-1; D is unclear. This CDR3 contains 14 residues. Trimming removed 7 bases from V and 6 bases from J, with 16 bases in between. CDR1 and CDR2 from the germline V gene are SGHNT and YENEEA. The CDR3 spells CASIDPRESNEQFF. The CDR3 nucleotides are TGTGCCAGCATAGACCCGAGAGAATCCAATGAGCAGTTCTTC. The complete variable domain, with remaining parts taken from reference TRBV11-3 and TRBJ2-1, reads EAGVVQSPRYKIIEKKQPVAFWCNPISGHNTLYWYLQNLGQGPELLIRYENEEAVDDSQLPKDRFSAERLKGVDSTLKIQPAELGDSAVYLCASIDPRESNEQFFGPGTRLTVL.

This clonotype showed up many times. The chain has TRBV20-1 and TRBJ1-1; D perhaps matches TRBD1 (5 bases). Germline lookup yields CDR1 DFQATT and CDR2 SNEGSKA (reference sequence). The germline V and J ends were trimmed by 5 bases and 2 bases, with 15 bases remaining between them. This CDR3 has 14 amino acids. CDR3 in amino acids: CSALAGTGNTEAFF. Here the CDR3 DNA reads TGCAGTGCTCTTGCAGGGACGGGAAACACTGAAGCTTTCTTT.

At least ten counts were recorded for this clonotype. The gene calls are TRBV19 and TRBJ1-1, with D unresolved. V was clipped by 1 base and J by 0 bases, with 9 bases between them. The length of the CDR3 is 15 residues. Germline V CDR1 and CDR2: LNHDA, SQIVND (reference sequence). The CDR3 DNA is TGTGCCAGTAGTATAGCTGGGGTGTTGAACACTGAAGCTTTCTTT. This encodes CASSIAGVLNTEAFF.

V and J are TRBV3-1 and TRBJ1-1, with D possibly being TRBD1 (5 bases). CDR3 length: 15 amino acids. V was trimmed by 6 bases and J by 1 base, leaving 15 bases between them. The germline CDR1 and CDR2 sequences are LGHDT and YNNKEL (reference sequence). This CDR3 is CASSHTGTQNTEAFF. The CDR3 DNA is TGTGCCAGCAGTCACACCGGGACTCAGAACACTGAAGCTTTCTTT.

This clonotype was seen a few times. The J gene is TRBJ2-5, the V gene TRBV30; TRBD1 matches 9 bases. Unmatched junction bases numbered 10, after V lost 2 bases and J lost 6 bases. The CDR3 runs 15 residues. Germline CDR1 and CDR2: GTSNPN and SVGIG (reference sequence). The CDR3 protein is CAWSHPQGAGKTQYF. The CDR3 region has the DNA TGTGCCTGGAGTCACCCACAGGGGGCAGGAAAGACCCAGTACTTC. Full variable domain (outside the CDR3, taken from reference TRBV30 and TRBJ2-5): SQTIHQWPATLVQPVGSPLSLECTVEGTSNPNLYWYRQAAGRGLQLLFYSVGIGQISSEVPQNLSASRPQDRQFILSSKKLLLSDSGFYLCAWSHPQGAGKTQYFGPGTRLLVL.

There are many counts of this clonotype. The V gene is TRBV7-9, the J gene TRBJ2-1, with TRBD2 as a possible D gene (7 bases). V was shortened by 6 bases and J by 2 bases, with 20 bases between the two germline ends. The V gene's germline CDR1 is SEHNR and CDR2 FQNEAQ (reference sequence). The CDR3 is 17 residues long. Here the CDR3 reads CASRGGGLRGPYNEQFF. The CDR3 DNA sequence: TGTGCCAGCAGGGGAGGGGGGCTAAGAGGGCCCTACAATGAGCAGTTCTTC.

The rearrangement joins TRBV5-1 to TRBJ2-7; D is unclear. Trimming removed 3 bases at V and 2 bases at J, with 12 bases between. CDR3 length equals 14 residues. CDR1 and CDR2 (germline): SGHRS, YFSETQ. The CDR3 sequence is CASSSGPRPYEQYF. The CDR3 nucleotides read TGCGCCAGCAGCTCCGGTCCCCGCCCCTACGAGCAGTACTTC.

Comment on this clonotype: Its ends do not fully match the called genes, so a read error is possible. The CDR3 sequence: CSVGTGLASF. CDR3 DNA: TGCAGCGTGGGGACAGGCCTTGCCTCCTTC. The V and J genes are TRBV29-1 and TRBJ1-2; 8 nucleotides line up with TRBD1. Germline CDR1 and CDR2: SQVTM and ANQGSEA. This CDR3 region has 10 residues.

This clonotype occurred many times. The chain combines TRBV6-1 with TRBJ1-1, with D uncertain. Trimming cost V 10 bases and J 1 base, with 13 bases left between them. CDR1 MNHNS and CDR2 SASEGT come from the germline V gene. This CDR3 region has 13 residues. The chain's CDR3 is CATRAPGNTEAFF. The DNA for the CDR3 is TGTGCCACCCGTGCCCCGGGGAACACTGAAGCTTTCTTT.

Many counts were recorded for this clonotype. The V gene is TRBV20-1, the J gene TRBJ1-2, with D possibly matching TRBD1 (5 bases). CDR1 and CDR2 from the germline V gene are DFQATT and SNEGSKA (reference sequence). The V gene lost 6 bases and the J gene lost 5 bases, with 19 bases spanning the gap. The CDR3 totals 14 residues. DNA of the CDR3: TGCAGTGCGGGAGGAGGGTTCCGGGGGTATGGCTACACCTTC. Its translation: CSAGGGFRGYGYTF.

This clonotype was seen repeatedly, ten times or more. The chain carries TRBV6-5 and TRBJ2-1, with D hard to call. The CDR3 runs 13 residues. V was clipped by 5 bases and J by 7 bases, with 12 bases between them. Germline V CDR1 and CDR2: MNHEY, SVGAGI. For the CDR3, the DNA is TGTGCCAGCAGTCAGGTATTAGGGAATGAGCAGTTCTTC. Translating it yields CASSQVLGNEQFF.

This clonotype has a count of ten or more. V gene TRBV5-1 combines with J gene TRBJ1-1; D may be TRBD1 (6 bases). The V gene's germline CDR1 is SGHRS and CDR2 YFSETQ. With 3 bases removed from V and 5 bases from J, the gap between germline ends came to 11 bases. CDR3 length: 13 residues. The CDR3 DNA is TGCGCCAGCAGCTGGGGGAGGGGGACTGAAGCTTTCTTT. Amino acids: CASSWGRGTEAFF.

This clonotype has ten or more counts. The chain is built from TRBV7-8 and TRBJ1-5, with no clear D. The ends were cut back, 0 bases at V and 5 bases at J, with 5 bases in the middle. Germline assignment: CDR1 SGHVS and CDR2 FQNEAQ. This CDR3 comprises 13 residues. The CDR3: CASSLAVHQPQHF. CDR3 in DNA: TGTGCCAGCAGCTTAGCGGTCCATCAGCCCCAGCATTTT.

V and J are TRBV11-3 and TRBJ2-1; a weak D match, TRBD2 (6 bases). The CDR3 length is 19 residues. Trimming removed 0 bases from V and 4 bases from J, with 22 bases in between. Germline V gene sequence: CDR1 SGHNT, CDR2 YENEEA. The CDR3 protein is CASSLDIGGTPGGYNEQFF. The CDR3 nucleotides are TGTGCCAGCAGCTTAGATATTGGCGGGACTCCTGGGGGTTACAATGAGCAGTTCTTC.